What follows describes a single T cell receptor (beta chain). This entry belongs to a study of blood T cell repertoires in COVID-19. At the level of the study: The samples span acute and convalescent COVID-19 from the United States, Italy and Spain. Sample material is recorded as cDNA or gDNA derived from T cells, B-cell-depleted T cells, or PBMCs.

Participants had their cohort set by participant-reported clinical history. In the study's own analysis: Researchers report that nucleated cell counts were estimated from reference gene primer amplification. Sequencing was performed with immunoSEQ multiplex PCR; in TCRdb, only in-frame clones are kept and a portion is missing. The DNA was the basis for D and trimming; V, J and clone size are from that table. The sample holds 300,000 to 350,000 clones, 70% to 90% seen once. The CDR3 has 12 amino acids. V dropped 6 bases and J dropped 4 bases, with 9 bases sitting between them. Source material: PBMCs or T cells enriched from blood (not recorded which). The receptor's source is a man aged 30-40 years who had recovered from COVID-19. The V call is TRBV12-3 or TRBV12-4, the J call TRBJ1-1; a weak D match, TRBD1 (6 bases). The CDR3 spells CASRAGVTEAFF. Here the CDR3 DNA reads TGTGCCAGCAGGGCAGGGGTCACTGAAGCTTTCTTT.